The 16 T cell receptor beta chains listed next were all sequenced from one sample in a study of OX40 agonist ivuxolimab in advanced cancers. Assay: immunoSEQ multiplex PCR; the TCRdb copy retains only in-frame clones and omits some. The sample carries almost 85,000 clones, 89% recorded once. Sequencing was performed on CD4+ or CD8+ T cells sorted from blood, taken in a trial of the OX40 agonist ivuxolimab. The receptor source for this set is an adult with an advanced solid tumor such as melanoma, head and neck, liver or kidney cancer.

V gene TRBV18 combines with J gene TRBJ1-2; TRBD1 matches at 9 bases. CDR3 length equals 16 residues. Trimming at V came to 4 bases and at J to 2 bases, leaving 8 bases not matched to a gene. Germline lookup yields CDR1 KGHSH and CDR2 LQKENI. This CDR3 reads CASSREFGTGNYGYTF. CDR3 DNA: TGTGCCAGCTCACGGGAGTTCGGGACAGGGAACTATGGCTACACCTTC.

This clone occurred a few times. The chain couples TRBV7-3 to TRBJ1-1, with 8 positions matching TRBD1. In germline, CDR1 is SGHTA, CDR2 FQGTGA. V dropped 4 bases and J dropped 8; count of bases not matched to a gene: 3. The CDR3 is made up of 12 amino acids. CDR3 bases: TGTGCCAGCAGCTGGGGGACAGGCGAAGCTTTCTTT. This translates into CASSWGTGEAFF.

The gene calls are TRBV4-1 and TRBJ2-1; 10 bases are shared with TRBD2. Germline V gene lookup returns CDR1 MGHRA and CDR2 YSYEKL. The CDR3 sequence is 16 residues long. The V segment lost 2 bases and the J segment 7 bases; nucleotides outside the gene matches: 8. CDR3 DNA sequence: TGCGCCAGCAGCCAATTGGGACTAGCGTTAGTGAATGAGCAGTTCTTC. It encodes CASSQLGLALVNEQFF.

The rearrangement links TRBV5-1 to TRBJ1-3; a possible D gene is TRBD1 (5 bases). V shed 4 bases and J shed 0 bases, with 11 bases lying between them. The CDR3 is 15 amino acids. Germline CDR1 reads SGHRS; CDR2 reads YFSETQ. The DNA for the CDR3 is TGCGCCAGCAGCATGGACACGAACTCTGGAAACACCATATATTTT. Translated, it gives CASSMDTNSGNTIYF.

This rearrangement joins TRBV19 to TRBJ2-5, with D uncertain. Germline lookup yields CDR1 LNHDA and CDR2 SQIVND (reference sequence). The CDR3 loop spans 15 amino acids. V was clipped by 7 bases and J by 1 base, with 16 bases between them. The CDR3 region has the DNA TGTGCCAGTACATCGCTATCGGGCAGCCAAGAGACCCAGTACTTC. Its translation is CASTSLSGSQETQYF.

The V call is TRBV5-1, the J call TRBJ2-7; D ambiguous. Between the trimmed V and J ends, which lost 2 bases and 0 bases, there was a span of 9 bases. The CDR3 runs to 14 residues. From germline, CDR1 is SGHRS and CDR2 YFSETQ. DNA of the CDR3: TGCGCCAGCAGCTTCGGTAGGAGCTCCTACGAGCAGTACTTC. Its translation: CASSFGRSSYEQYF. Full variable domain (rest looked up from reference TRBV5-1 and TRBJ2-7): KAGVTQTPRYLIKTRGQQVTLSCSPISGHRSVSWYQQTPGQGLQFLFEYFSETQRNKGNFPGRFSGRQFSNSRSEMNVSTLELGDSALYLCASSFGRSSYEQYFGPGTRLTVT.

The chain joins TRBV28 to TRBJ1-1; D is unclear. Germline V gene lookup returns CDR1 MDHEN and CDR2 SYDVKM. Trimming took 3 bases from V and 13 from J, leaving 15 bases between them. The CDR3 has 12 residues. CDR3 sequence (DNA): TGTGCCAGCAGTTTGTCGGCAGGCAAGGGTTTCTTT. Amino acids: CASSLSAGKGFF.

V and J are TRBV6-1 and TRBJ1-4, with no clear D. Per germline, CDR1 MNHNS and CDR2 SASEGT. Trimming left V 6 bases short and J 7 bases short, with 18 bases between. The CDR3 has 15 amino acids. In DNA form, the CDR3 reads TGTGCCAGCAGCGAACGGGCGGGGTTTGGTGAAAAACTGTTTTTT. Translating it yields CASSERAGFGEKLFF.

V gene TRBV7-9 combines with J gene TRBJ2-5, with 8 bases identical to TRBD2. The length of the CDR3 is 14 residues. In germline, CDR1 is SEHNR, CDR2 FQNEAQ (reference sequence). V shed 2 bases and J 3 bases; nucleotides not matched to a gene: 2. CDR3 sequence reads: CASSLTSGKETQYF. Written as DNA, the CDR3 is TGTGCCAGCAGCTTAACTAGCGGCAAAGAGACCCAGTACTTC.

This chain joins TRBV5-1 and TRBJ2-2; tentatively, D is TRBD1 (5 bases). V shed 0 bases and J shed 2 bases, with 8 bases lying between them. Germline V gene data show CDR1 as SGHRS and CDR2 as YFSETQ. The length of the CDR3 is 15 residues. The CDR3: CASSLGQPNTGELFF. DNA of the CDR3: TGCGCCAGCAGCTTGGGACAGCCCAACACCGGGGAGCTGTTTTTT.

The V gene is TRBV7-2, the J gene TRBJ2-3; D is uncertain. The germline gives CDR1 SGHTA, CDR2 FQGNSA. The CDR3 spans 14 residues. V was shortened by 2 bases and J by 1 base, with 7 bases between the two germline ends. DNA of the CDR3: TGTGCCAGCAGCTTAAGGTCCGGCACAGATACGCAGTATTTT. Translating it yields CASSLRSGTDTQYF.

V is TRBV9 and J is TRBJ2-2, with D unresolved. The germline V gene encodes CDR1 SGDLS and CDR2 YYNGEE. V was clipped by 0 bases and J by 3 bases, with 9 bases between them. The CDR3 loop spans 15 amino acids. CDR3 in amino acids: CASSVAQAYTGELFF. CDR3 in DNA: TGTGCCAGCAGCGTAGCGCAGGCTTACACCGGGGAGCTGTTTTTT.

This clone was detected only once. The V gene is TRBV5-1, the J gene TRBJ2-2; D remains unclear. The CDR3 is 11 residues long. V lost 1 base, J lost 7 bases, and 2 bases lay in between. The germline CDR1 and CDR2 sequences are SGHRS and YFSETQ. The CDR3 region is CASSLNGELFF. The DNA of the CDR3 is TGCGCCAGCAGCTTGAACGGGGAGCTGTTTTTT. The full variable domain, rest sourced from reference TRBV5-1 and TRBJ2-2, is KAGVTQTPRYLIKTRGQQVTLSCSPISGHRSVSWYQQTPGQGLQFLFEYFSETQRNKGNFPGRFSGRQFSNSRSEMNVSTLELGDSALYLCASSLNGELFFGEGSRLTVL.

The J gene is TRBJ1-4, the V gene TRBV7-9; 11 bases agree with TRBD1. This CDR3 contains 15 residues. Looked up from germline, CDR1 is SEHNR and CDR2 is FQNEAQ (reference sequence). J lost 8 bases, V lost 5 bases, and 7 bases had no gene match. The CDR3 region is CASSAGQGAQEKLFF. The CDR3, as DNA: TGTGCCAGCAGCGCCGGACAGGGGGCGCAGGAAAAACTGTTTTTT.

The V gene is TRBV7-9, the J gene TRBJ1-1; 7 bases are a match to TRBD1. J was trimmed by 1 base and V by 5 bases; bases with no gene match: 7. The CDR3 has 15 amino acids. CDR1 is SEHNR and CDR2 is FQNEAQ in the germline V gene (reference sequence). CDR3 nucleotides: TGTGCCAGCAGCCTCCCTCGGACAGGGAACACTGAAGCTTTCTTT. Translating gives CASSLPRTGNTEAFF.

The chain employs TRBV2 and TRBJ2-2; TRBD1 is a possible D gene (7 bases). CDR1 is SNHLY and CDR2 is FYNNEI in the germline V gene. V was pared by 6 bases and J by 4 bases, with 12 bases between. This CDR3 is built from 14 residues. For the CDR3, the DNA is TGTGCCAGCAGGGAGGGGGCAGGCACCGGGGAGCTGTTTTTT. It translates to CASREGAGTGELFF.